The entry that follows covers one TCR beta chain sequence. Trimming cost V 10 bases and J 7 bases; bases outside gene matches: 18. The CDR3 contains 17 residues. The data were taken from a study of T-cell reconstitution after alpha-beta-depleted transplantation in children. The authors prepared the TCRbeta library with unique molecular identifiers. TCRdb used MiXCR to reprocess the PCR reads, holding one entry per CDR3 protein. This sample has 400,000 to 550,000 distinct CDR3 sequences, with 10% to 13% found just once. The sample consisted of PBMCs, taken before TCRalphabeta/CD19-depleted stem cell transplant. The source of this sequence is a child between 2 and 9 years old with inherited bone marrow failure, due to receive a stem cell transplant. This chain links TRBV12-3 or TRBV12-4 with TRBJ2-2; 10 bases align to TRBD2. This CDR3 reads CAICLAHLAGADGELFF. For the CDR3, the DNA is TGTGCCATCTGTTTAGCGCACCTAGCGGGAGCTGACGGGGAGCTGTTTTTT.